The entry that follows covers one T cell receptor (beta chain) sequence. TCR beta CDR3 regions were amplified from RNA transcripts. Primed by the HTBI set, a first-round RT-PCR was run on the TCR CDR3. MiXCR, applied by TCRdb to the multiplex PCR reads, yields one record per CDR3 protein. Among a few hundred thousand distinct CDR3 sequences listed, 15% to 20% were seen once. This CDR3 spans 14 amino acids. V gave up 5 bases and J gave up 6 bases, with 14 bases separating them. Germline CDR1 reads MNHEY; CDR2 reads SMNVEV (reference sequence). This record belongs to a study of T cells in Graves' hyperthyroidism and ophthalmopathy. Across the whole study: Any treatment followed the collection of peripheral blood at initial diagnosis.

Uncontrolled infection, other autoimmune disease, pregnancy or lactation barred patients from enrollment. The diagnoses drew upon clinical symptoms, serum thyroxine and TRAb, thyroid ultrasound and orbital computed tomography. This chain connects TRBV27 to TRBJ1-5, with D unresolved. The receptor was derived from a woman aged 40 to 50 with Graves' ophthalmopathy. Sequencing was carried out using blood. As DNA, the CDR3 is TGTGCCAGCAGTCCAGGACTGACTACTCAGCCCCAGCATTTT. It yields the protein CASSPGLTTQPQHF.